This is a list of T cell receptor beta chains from one sample in a study of T cells in Graves' hyperthyroidism and ophthalmopathy. Via MiXCR, TCRdb re-called the multiplex PCR reads, giving one row per CDR3 protein. The profile shows about 600,000 distinct CDR3 sequences, about a sixth of them singletons. The sequenced material came from blood. These receptors came from a middle-aged woman with Graves' ophthalmopathy. Each CDR3 is given with its conserved first and last residue. The D gene is left open where the match is weak. Size is stated for part of the rows, as once, few or many counts, or as a class when the clone is expanded.

j_call d_call clone_size v_call cdr3_nt cdr3_aa
TRBJ2-2 - few TRBV7-3 TGTGCCAGCAGCTTAAGGGCCGGAATAGGGAGCGGGGAGCTGTTTTTT CASSLRAGIGSGELFF
TRBJ2-7 - many TRBV20-1 TGCAGTGTTACCAGCCAATCCTACGAGCAGTACTTC CSVTSQSYEQYF
TRBJ2-3 - - TRBV4-1 TGCGCCAGCAGCGAGTCGAGGGCGGGCCCCACAGATACGCAGTATTTT CASSESRAGPTDTQYF
TRBJ2-2 TRBD1 many TRBV12-3/TRBV12-4 TGTGCCAGCAGTATATCACAGGGGGCTAAGGTCGGGGAGCTGTTTTTT CASSISQGAKVGELFF
TRBJ2-7 - - TRBV19 TGTGCCAGTAGTCACCCGACTGACCTATCCTACGAGCAGTACTTC CASSHPTDLSYEQYF
TRBJ2-7 - few TRBV6-1 TGTGCCAGCAGTCCCCGCACCACCTCCTACGAGCAGTACTTC CASSPRTTSYEQYF
TRBJ1-6 - - TRBV25-1 TGTGCCAGCAGGGCGCTCCACCCGAATTCACCCCTCCACTTT CASRALHPNSPLHF
TRBJ2-2 TRBD1 few TRBV6-2/TRBV6-3 TGTGCCAGCAGCTCCTATGGGGACAGGGGGGCCGGGGAGCTGTTTTTT CASSSYGDRGAGELFF
TRBJ2-3 TRBD2 many TRBV20-1 TGCAGTGCAAAGCCTATAGCGGGAGTCACAGATACGCAGTATTTT CSAKPIAGVTDTQYF
TRBJ2-2 - few TRBV2 TGTGCCAGCGCCCGAAACAGGGATCTGACCGGGGAGCTGTTTTTT CASARNRDLTGELFF
TRBJ1-3 - few TRBV24-1 TGTGCCACCAGTCCTGGGCCCGGAAACACCATATATTTT CATSPGPGNTIYF
TRBJ2-7 TRBD1 - TRBV28 TGTGCCAGCAGTTTGATCGGGACAGGGGGCGTCGAGCAGTACTTC CASSLIGTGGVEQYF
TRBJ2-5 - few TRBV20-1 TGCAGTGCTACCCTTAGGGGGAGGCAAACCGGGGAGACCCAGTACTTC CSATLRGRQTGETQYF
TRBJ1-2 - - TRBV6-1 TGTGCCAGCAACCGGATCTATGGCTACACCTTC CASNRIYGYTF
TRBJ2-7 - - TRBV2 TGTGCCAGCAGCGGACCGGGGGGCGCGTCGGCGGCGTCCTACGAGCAGTACTTC CASSGPGGASAASYEQYF
TRBJ1-4 - many TRBV9 TGTGCCAGCAGCGTAGGGCCGGGAAATGAAAAACTGTTTTTT CASSVGPGNEKLFF